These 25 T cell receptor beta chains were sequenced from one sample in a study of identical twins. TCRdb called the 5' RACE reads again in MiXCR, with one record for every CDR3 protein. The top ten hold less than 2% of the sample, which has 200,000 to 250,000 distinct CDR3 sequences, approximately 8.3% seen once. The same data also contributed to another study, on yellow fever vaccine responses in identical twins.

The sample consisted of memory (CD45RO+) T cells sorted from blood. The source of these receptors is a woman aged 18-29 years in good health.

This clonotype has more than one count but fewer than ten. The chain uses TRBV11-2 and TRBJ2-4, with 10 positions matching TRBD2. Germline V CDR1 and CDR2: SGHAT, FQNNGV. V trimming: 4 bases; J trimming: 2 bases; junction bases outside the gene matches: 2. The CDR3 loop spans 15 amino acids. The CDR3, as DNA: TGTGCCAGCAGCTCAGCGGGAGGGTCCAAAAACATTCAGTACTTC. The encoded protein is CASSSAGGSKNIQYF.

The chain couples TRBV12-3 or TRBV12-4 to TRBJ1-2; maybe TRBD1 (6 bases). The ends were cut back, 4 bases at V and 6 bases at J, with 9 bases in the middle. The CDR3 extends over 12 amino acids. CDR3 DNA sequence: TGTGCCAGCAGTTGGACAGATAATGGCTACACCTTC. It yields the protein CASSWTDNGYTF.

CDR3 loop: CASSPRSSGHSPGQYF. CDR3 DNA: TGTGCCAGCAGCCCCCGGAGTAGCGGCCATTCACCGGGGCAGTATTTT. The chain couples TRBV7-2 to TRBJ2-3, with TRBD2 as a possible D gene (6 bases). In germline, CDR1 is SGHTA, CDR2 FQGNSA. Trimming took off 5 bases at V and 11 bases at J, with 26 bases between the two ends. The CDR3 has 16 amino acids. Combining the CDR3 with reference TRBV7-2 and TRBJ2-3 gives the whole variable domain GAGVSQSPSNKVTEKGKDVELRCDPISGHTALYWYRQSLGQGLEFLIYFQGNSAPDKSGLPSDRFSAERTGGSVSTLTIQRTQQEDSAVYLCASSPRSSGHSPGQYFGPGTRLTVL.

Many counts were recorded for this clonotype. The CDR3 nucleotides read TGTGCCAGCAGCTCGGGACTAGCGGGAGGAGAGACCCAGTACTTC. Translated: CASSSGLAGGETQYF. This chain links TRBV6-2 or TRBV6-3 with TRBJ2-5, with 15 bases aligning to TRBD2. Germline CDR1 and CDR2: MNHEY and SVGEGT. The V gene end was trimmed by 6 bases and the J gene end by 4 bases; junction bases not matched to a gene: 3. The CDR3 consists of 15 residues.

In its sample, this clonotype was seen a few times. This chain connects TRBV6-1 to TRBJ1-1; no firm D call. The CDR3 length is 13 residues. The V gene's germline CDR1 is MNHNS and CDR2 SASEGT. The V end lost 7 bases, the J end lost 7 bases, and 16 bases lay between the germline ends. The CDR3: CASIGPLPIEAFF. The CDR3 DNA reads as TGTGCCAGCATCGGACCCCTCCCTATTGAAGCTTTCTTT.

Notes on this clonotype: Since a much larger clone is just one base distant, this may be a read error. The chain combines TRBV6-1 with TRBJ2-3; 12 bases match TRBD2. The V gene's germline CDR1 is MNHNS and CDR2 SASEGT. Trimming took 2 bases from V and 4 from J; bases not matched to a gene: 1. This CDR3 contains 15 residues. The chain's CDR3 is CASSELAGGPDTQYF. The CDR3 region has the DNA TGTGCCAGCAGTGAACTAGCGGGGGGGCCAGATACGCAGTATTTT.

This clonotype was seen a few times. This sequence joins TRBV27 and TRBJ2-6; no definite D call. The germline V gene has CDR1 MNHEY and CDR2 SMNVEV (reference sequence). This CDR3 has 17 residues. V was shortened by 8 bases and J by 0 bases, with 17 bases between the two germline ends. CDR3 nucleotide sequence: TGTGCCAGCTCACCGACCAACAGTTTCTCTGGGGCCAACGTCCTGACTTTC. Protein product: CASSPTNSFSGANVLTF.

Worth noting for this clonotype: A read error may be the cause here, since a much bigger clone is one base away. The CDR3 loop reads CASSLAISTDTQYF. Written as DNA, the CDR3 is TGCGCCAGCAGCTTGGCCATTAGCACAGATACGCAGTATTTT. This chain uses TRBV5-1 with TRBJ2-3; no firm D call. Germline CDR1 and CDR2: SGHRS and YFSETQ. CDR3 size: 14 residues. The ends were cut back, 0 bases at V and 0 bases at J, with 5 bases in the middle.

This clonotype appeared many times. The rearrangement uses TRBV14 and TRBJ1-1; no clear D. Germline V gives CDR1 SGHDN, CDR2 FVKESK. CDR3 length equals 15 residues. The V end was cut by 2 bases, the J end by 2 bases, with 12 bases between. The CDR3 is CASSQTRTPNTEAFF. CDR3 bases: TGTGCCAGCAGCCAAACGCGGACGCCCAACACTGAAGCTTTCTTT. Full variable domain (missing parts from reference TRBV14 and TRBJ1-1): EAGVTQFPSHSVIEKGQTVTLRCDPISGHDNLYWYRRVMGKEIKFLLHFVKESKQDESGMPNNRFLAERTGGTYSTLKVQPAELEDSGVYFCASSQTRTPNTEAFFGQGTRLTVV.

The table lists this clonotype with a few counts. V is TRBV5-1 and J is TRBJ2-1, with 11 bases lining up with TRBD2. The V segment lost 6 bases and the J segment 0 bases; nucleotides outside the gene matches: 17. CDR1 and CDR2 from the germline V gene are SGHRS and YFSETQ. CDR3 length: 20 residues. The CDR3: CASNNRGLAGGPTSYNEQFF. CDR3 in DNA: TGCGCCAGCAACAACAGGGGCCTAGCGGGGGGCCCTACCTCCTACAATGAGCAGTTCTTC.

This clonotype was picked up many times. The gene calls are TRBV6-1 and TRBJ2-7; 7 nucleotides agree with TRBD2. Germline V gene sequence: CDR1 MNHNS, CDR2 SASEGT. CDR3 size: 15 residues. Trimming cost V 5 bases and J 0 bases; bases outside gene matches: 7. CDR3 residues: CASSRRGTDSYEQYF. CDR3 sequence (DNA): TGTGCCAGCAGTAGGCGGGGGACTGACTCCTACGAGCAGTACTTC.

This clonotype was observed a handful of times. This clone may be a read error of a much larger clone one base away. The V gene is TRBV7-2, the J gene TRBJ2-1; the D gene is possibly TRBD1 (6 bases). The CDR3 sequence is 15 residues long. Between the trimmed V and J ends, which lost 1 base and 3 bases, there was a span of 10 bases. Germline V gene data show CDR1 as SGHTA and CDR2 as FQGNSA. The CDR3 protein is CASSLVGQSYNEQFF. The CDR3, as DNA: TGTGCCAGCAGCTTAGTTGGACAGAGCTACAATGAGCAGTTCTTC.

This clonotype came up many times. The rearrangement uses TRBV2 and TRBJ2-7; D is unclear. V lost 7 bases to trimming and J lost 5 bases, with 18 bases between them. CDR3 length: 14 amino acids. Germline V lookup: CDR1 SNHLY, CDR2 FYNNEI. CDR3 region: CASNIQPPRDEQYF. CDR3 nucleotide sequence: TGTGCCAGCAATATTCAACCCCCTAGGGACGAGCAGTACTTC.

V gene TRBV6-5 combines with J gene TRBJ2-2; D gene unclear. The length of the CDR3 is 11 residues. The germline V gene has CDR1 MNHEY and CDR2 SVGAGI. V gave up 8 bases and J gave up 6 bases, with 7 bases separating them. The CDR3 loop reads CASGASGELFF. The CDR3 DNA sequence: TGTGCCAGCGGTGCTTCCGGGGAGCTGTTTTTT.

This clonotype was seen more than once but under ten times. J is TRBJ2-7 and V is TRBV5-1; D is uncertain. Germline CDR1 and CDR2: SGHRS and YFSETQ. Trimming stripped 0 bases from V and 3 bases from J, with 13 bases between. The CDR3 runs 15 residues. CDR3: CASSLGSFSFYEQYF. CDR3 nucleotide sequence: TGCGCCAGCAGCTTGGGGTCATTTTCCTTCTACGAGCAGTACTTC.

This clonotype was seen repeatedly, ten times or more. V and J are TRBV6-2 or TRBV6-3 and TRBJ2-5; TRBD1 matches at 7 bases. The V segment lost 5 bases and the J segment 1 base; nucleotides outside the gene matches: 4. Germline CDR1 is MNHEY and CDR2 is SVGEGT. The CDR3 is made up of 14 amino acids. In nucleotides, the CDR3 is TGTGCCAGCAGTCAAGACAGGGCCCAAGAGACCCAGTACTTC. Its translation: CASSQDRAQETQYF.

Here the CDR3 DNA reads TGTGCCAGCAGTTTCATCGGTGGGGGCCGCACAGATACGCAGTATTTT. Amino acid sequence: CASSFIGGGRTDTQYF. The rearrangement uses TRBV28 and TRBJ2-3, with TRBD1 as a possible D gene (6 bases). V shed 3 bases and J shed 1 base, with 14 bases lying between them. The CDR3 is made up of 16 amino acids. Germline V lookup: CDR1 MDHEN, CDR2 SYDVKM. Combining the CDR3 with reference TRBV28 and TRBJ2-3 gives the whole variable domain DVKVTQSSRYLVKRTGEKVFLECVQDMDHENMFWYRQDPGLGLRLIYFSYDVKMKEKGDIPEGYSVSREKKERFSLILESASTNQTSMYLCASSFIGGGRTDTQYFGPGTRLTVL.

CDR3 amino acids: CASSSGFTGVNYEQYF. The CDR3 coding sequence is TGCGCCAGCAGCTCGGGGTTCACAGGGGTCAACTACGAGCAGTACTTC. The V gene is TRBV5-1, the J gene TRBJ2-7; 7 bases match TRBD1. Germline V gene sequence: CDR1 SGHRS, CDR2 YFSETQ. The CDR3 has 16 amino acids. V shed 3 bases, J shed 3 bases, and the junction held 12 bases outside the gene matches.

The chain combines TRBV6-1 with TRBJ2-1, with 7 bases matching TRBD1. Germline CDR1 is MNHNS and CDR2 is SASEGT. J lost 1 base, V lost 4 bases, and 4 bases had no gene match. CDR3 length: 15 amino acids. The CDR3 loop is CASSALTGSYNEQFF. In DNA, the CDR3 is TGTGCCAGCAGTGCATTGACAGGGTCCTACAATGAGCAGTTCTTC.

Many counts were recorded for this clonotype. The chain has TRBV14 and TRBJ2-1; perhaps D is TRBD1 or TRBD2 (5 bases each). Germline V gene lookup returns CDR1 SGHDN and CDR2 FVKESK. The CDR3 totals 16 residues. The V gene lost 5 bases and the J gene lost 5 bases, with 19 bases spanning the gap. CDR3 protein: CASSGVPDWTHNEQFF. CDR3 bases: TGTGCCAGCAGCGGAGTTCCGGACTGGACACACAATGAGCAGTTCTTC.

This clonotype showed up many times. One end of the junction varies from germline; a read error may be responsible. CDR3 DNA: TGTGCTAGCAGCGAGGGACTAGCGGGGAGCGGTGAGCAGTTCTTC. Translated: CASSEGLAGSGEQFF. The chain couples TRBV7-7 to TRBJ2-1, with TRBD2 identical over 13 bases. There are 15 residues in the CDR3. Germline CDR1 reads SSHAT; CDR2 reads FNYEAQ (reference sequence).

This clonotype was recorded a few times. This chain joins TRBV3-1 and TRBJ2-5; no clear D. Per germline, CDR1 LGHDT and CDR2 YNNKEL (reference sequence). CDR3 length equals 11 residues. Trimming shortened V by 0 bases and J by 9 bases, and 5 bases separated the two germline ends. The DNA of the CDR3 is TGTGCCAGCAGCCAAGAAAGCGCCCAGTACTTC. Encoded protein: CASSQESAQYF.

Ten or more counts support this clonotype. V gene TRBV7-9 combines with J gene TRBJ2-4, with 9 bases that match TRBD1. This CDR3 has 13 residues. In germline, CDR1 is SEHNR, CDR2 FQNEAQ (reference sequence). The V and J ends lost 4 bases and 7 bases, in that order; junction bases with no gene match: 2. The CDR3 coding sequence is TGTGCCAGCAGCTCACAGGGGGCCAACATTCAGTACTTC. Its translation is CASSSQGANIQYF.

The CDR3 nucleotides read TGTGCCAGCAGCTCCGCCTCAAGACAGGGGACTAATGAAAAACTGTTTTTT. Translating gives CASSSASRQGTNEKLFF. This sequence joins TRBV28 and TRBJ1-4; 8 nucleotides agree with TRBD1. Per germline, CDR1 MDHEN and CDR2 SYDVKM. After removal of 6 bases from V and 2 bases from J, the junction contained 11 bases not matched to a gene. The CDR3 length is 17 residues.

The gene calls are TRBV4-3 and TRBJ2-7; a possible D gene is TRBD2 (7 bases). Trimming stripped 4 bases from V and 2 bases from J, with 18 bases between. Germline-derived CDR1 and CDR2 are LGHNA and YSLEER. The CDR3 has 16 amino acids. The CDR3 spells CASSPGGGAGPYEQYF. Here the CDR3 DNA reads TGCGCCAGCAGCCCCGGAGGGGGAGCGGGACCCTACGAGCAGTACTTC.